Listed here are 5 T cell receptor beta chains from one sample, sequenced in a study of CD8 T cells in Susac syndrome (dated by TCRdb to about 2019). Receptor libraries were prepared by the immunoSEQ multiplex PCR assay. RNA was extracted with the RNeasy kit and roughly 0.45 to 1 ug was reverse transcribed using random hexamers. Through fastp at Q25 and MiXCR, TCRdb rebuilt clones from the public reads, retaining in-frame beta chains. When rows share a CDR3 protein, they turn into one entry using the most common DNA and genes. The sample table contains about 120,000 distinct CDR3 sequences; only one count was recorded for 85% to 95% of them. The ten largest clones add up to roughly 0.14% of the sample. The sample comprised CD4+ T cells from PBMCs. These receptors were collected from a human donor in good health.

The gene calls are TRBV7-9 and TRBJ1-2; weak D call: TRBD1 (6 bases). CDR1 and CDR2 (germline): SEHNR, FQNEAQ (reference sequence). V shed 2 bases and J shed 2 bases, with 15 bases lying between them. CDR3 length: 16 amino acids. The CDR3 region has the DNA TGTGCCAGCAGCTTAAGGGGGAGCCCGACCAACTATGGCTACACCTTC. It codes for CASSLRGSPTNYGYTF.

The chain couples TRBV27 to TRBJ2-2; maybe TRBD1 (6 bases). CDR1 and CDR2 (germline): MNHEY, SMNVEV (reference sequence). This CDR3 spans 16 amino acids. Trimming stripped 5 bases from V and 3 bases from J, with 16 bases between. The CDR3 loop is CASSPPQGLDTGELFF. DNA of the CDR3: TGTGCCAGCAGTCCCCCACAGGGTTTGGACACCGGGGAGCTGTTTTTT.

The rearrangement uses TRBV29-1 and TRBJ2-7; D may be TRBD2 (7 bases). This CDR3 spans 13 amino acids. V gave up 7 bases and J gave up 0 bases, with 13 bases separating them. CDR1 and CDR2 (germline): SQVTM, ANQGSEA. The CDR3 nucleotides read TGCAGCGGGGGGGGCGGGAGCTCCTACGAGCAGTACTTC. Amino acid sequence: CSGGGGSSYEQYF.

V gene TRBV14 combines with J gene TRBJ1-1, with D perhaps TRBD1 (5 bases). Trimming left V 1 base short and J 4 bases short, with 10 bases between. The CDR3 extends over 14 amino acids. CDR1 and CDR2 from the germline V gene are SGHDN and FVKESK. In DNA form, the CDR3 reads TGTGCCAGCAGCCAAGTGTACGGGGCCACTGAAGCTTTCTTT. It encodes CASSQVYGATEAFF.

The CDR3 loop reads CASSLFREADTQYF. The CDR3, as DNA: TGCGCCAGCAGCTTATTTAGAGAGGCAGATACGCAGTATTTT. The chain carries TRBV5-1 and TRBJ2-3; D is uncertain. CDR1 and CDR2 from the germline V gene are SGHRS and YFSETQ. The length of the CDR3 is 14 residues. V was trimmed by 2 bases and J by 4 bases, leaving 11 bases between them.